This T cell receptor (beta chain) was identified during a study of CD8 T cells in ankylosing spondylitis. TCRdb reanalysed the 5' RACE reads using MiXCR and keeps one entry per CDR3 protein. The profile covers about 240,000 distinct CDR3 sequences, with 20% to 30% appearing a single time and less than 0.75% taken by the ten largest. In germline, CDR1 is MNHEY, CDR2 SVGAGI. V trimming: 0 bases; J trimming: 1 base; junction bases outside the gene matches: 3. The CDR3 runs to 15 residues. This receptor was taken from a male donor with ankylosing spondylitis or in good health (not recorded which). The rearrangement uses TRBV6-5 and TRBJ2-7; TRBD1 matches at 7 bases. The specimen sequenced was blood, either unsorted or a sorted T cell fraction (not recorded which). The chain's CDR3 is CASSYSGGGSYEQYF. DNA for the CDR3: TGTGCCAGCAGTTACTCAGGGGGCGGTTCCTACGAGCAGTACTTC.